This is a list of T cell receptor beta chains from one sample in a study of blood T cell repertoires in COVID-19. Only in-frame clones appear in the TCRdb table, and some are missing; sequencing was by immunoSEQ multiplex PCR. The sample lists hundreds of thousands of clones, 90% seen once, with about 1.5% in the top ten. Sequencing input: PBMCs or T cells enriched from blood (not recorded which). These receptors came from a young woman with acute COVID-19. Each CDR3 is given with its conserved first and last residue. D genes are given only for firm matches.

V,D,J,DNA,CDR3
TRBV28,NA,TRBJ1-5,TGTGCCAGCGATAATTCAGGGATTTATCAGCCCCAGCATTTT,CASDNSGIYQPQHF
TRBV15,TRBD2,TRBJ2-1,TGTGCCACCAGCAGAGCCACCGGGACTAGCGGGAGGAATGAGCAGTTCTTC,CATSRATGTSGRNEQFF
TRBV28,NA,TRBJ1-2,TGTGCCAGCAGTAAGCTCTATGGCTACACCTTC,CASSKLYGYTF
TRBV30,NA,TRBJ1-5,TGTGCCTGGGGGCCCGCCCCCGCGAGTCAGCCCCAGCATTTT,CAWGPAPASQPQHF
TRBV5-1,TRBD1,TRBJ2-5,TGCGCCAGCAGCTCCCAGGGGGCAGAGACCCAGTACTTC,CASSSQGAETQYF
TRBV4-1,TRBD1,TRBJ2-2,TGCGCCAGCAGCCAAGACGGGACAGGGTCGGTCGGGGAGCTGTTTTTT,CASSQDGTGSVGELFF
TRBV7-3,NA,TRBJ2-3,TGTGCCAGCAGCTTACAGGGGCCTCTCACAGATACGCAGTATTTT,CASSLQGPLTDTQYF
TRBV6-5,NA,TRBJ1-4,TGTGCCAGCAGTAGGACAGTTATGGAAAAACTGTTTTTT,CASSRTVMEKLFF
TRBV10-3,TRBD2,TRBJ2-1,TGTGCCCTCGGGGCTAGCGGATACAATGAGCAGTTCTTC,CALGASGYNEQFF
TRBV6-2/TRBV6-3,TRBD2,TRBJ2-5,TGTGCCAGCAGTTACTCCCGGACTAGCGGGAAAGAGACCCAGTACTTC,CASSYSRTSGKETQYF